This TCR beta chain was sequenced for a study of high-grade serous ovarian cancer treatment subgroups (dated by TCRdb to the early 2020s). Describing the broader study: A mean of around 13,000 reads and 6,000 to 8,500 unique TCR beta rearrangements per sample was generated by sequencing. TCR beta repertoires were profiled in patients with high-grade serous ovarian cancer who were grouped, under a laparoscopic triage algorithm, by complete gross resection or by neoadjuvant chemotherapy response. Of the 30 or so patients in the cohort, around 10 had no residual disease after primary surgery (R0), around 10 were excellent NACT responders, and around 10 were poor NACT responders. One primary tumor sample and two metastatic tumor samples were contributed by each patient, so that fewer than 95 samples were obtained in total. General study outcomes and caveats: TCR clonal relatedness correlated positively with neoantigen level and, by trend, with copy number variation and mutation load from whole-genome sequencing. TCR repertoire analyses were focused on CDR3, and CDR1 and CDR2 were not analyzed. Repertoire similarity ranging from roughly 0.1 to 0.79 was observed between tumors from the same patient, whereas almost no similarity was observed between different patients. Because bulk tumor TCR sequencing provided no spatial information, insight into HGSC tumor complexity and diversity was limited.

High-throughput TCR profiling via ImmunoSEQ was performed on the approximately 82 tumor samples. The original methods were these. To measure repertoire diversity, the metrics used were richness (unique productive sequences), clonality, evenness and relatedness, and the Bhattacharyya coefficient was used to assess similarity between samples. In a sensitivity analysis, TCRs with fewer than two reads were excluded, and consistent conclusions were obtained. Held by TCRdb, this immuneACCESS table contains in-frame sequences only and omits some clones. Under half of the omission traces to an unresolved V gene where checked; the cause of the rest is unknown. V and J calls and clone size follow that table, whereas D and trimming were derived from the DNA. Within this sample are around 9,000 clones, with approximately 91% of them counted one time only. 1.5% to 2% of the sample is in the top ten clones. Tumor samples were obtained before definitive surgery or chemotherapy. The MD Anderson Biospecimen Extraction Resource handled genomic DNA extraction, while the MD Anderson Cancer Genomics Laboratory carried out the TCR sequencing.

With regard to this clone: Its specific antigen is unknown. No base quality values were provided; no much bigger clone lies one nucleotide off.

The origin of this receptor is a human donor with high-grade serous ovarian cancer. The specimen sequenced was tumor tissue.

The DNA is as follows: TGTGCCAGCAGCGGAGATAAACAGGCTCTTGTTGACACCGGGGAGCTGTTTTTT. Its protein reads: CASSGDKQALVDTGELFF. The chain is made from TRBV9 and TRBJ2-2; D gene: possibly TRBD1, on 5 matching bases. Its CDR3 holds 18 amino acids, cysteine through phenylalanine. Only the CDR3 DNA is retained, 54 bases long and in frame from the first base. V is cut by 3 bases and J by 3 bases, and the space between the germline ends is 21 bases. From a lookup of the germline V gene, CDR1 and CDR2 are SGDLS and YYNGEE. Here the CDR3 is joined to the reference TRBV9 and TRBJ2-2 genes, and the full variable domain is: DSGVTQTPKHLITATGQRVTLRCSPRSGDLSVYWYQQSLDQGLQFLIQYYNGEERAKGNILERFSAQQFPDLHSELNLSSLELGDSALYFCASSGDKQALVDTGELFFGEGSRLTVL.